A selection of T cell receptor beta chains follows, all from one sample in a study of cytomegalovirus exposure and HLA in healthy donors. Measured with immunoSEQ multiplex PCR; TCRdb has only the in-frame clones, and not every one. The repertoire holds around 150,000 clones, with 65% to 85% as singletons. The sample taken for sequencing was PBMCs. The receptors derive from a woman younger than 45 in good health and CMV-seropositive. The CDR3 runs from the conserved cysteine through the conserved F or W. The D gene is left open where the match is weak. Size values are once, few and many counts, or a class for expanded clones, and some rows have none.

j_call: TRBJ1-3; v_call: TRBV7-3; cdr3_length: 17; d_call: NA; clone_size: NA; cdr3_aa: CASSLAPEGYSGNTIYF; cdr3_nt: TGTGCCAGCAGCTTAGCCCCCGAGGGTTATAGTGGAAACACCATATATTTT
j_call: TRBJ1-4; v_call: TRBV4-1; cdr3_length: 13; d_call: NA; clone_size: NA; cdr3_aa: CASSQEGKVVLFF; cdr3_nt: TGCGCCAGCAGCCAAGAGGGCAAAGTAGTTCTGTTTTTT
j_call: TRBJ1-2; v_call: TRBV29-1; cdr3_length: 14; d_call: TRBD1; clone_size: NA; cdr3_aa: CSVYEQGAFDGYTF; cdr3_nt: TGCAGCGTTTATGAACAGGGGGCTTTCGACGGCTACACCTTC
j_call: TRBJ2-1; v_call: TRBV10-2; cdr3_length: 18; d_call: TRBD2; clone_size: NA; cdr3_aa: CASSARTVLRGDPNEQFF; cdr3_nt: TGCGCCAGCAGTGCCAGGACGGTCCTGCGGGGGGACCCCAATGAGCAGTTCTTC
j_call: TRBJ2-3; v_call: TRBV16; cdr3_length: 16; d_call: NA; clone_size: NA; cdr3_aa: CASSQGTGWGTDTQYF; cdr3_nt: TGTGCCAGCAGCCAAGGTACGGGATGGGGCACAGATACGCAGTATTTT
j_call: TRBJ1-2; v_call: TRBV7-6; cdr3_length: 13; d_call: TRBD1; clone_size: NA; cdr3_aa: CASSSQGVYGYTF; cdr3_nt: TGTGCCAGCAGCTCTCAGGGGGTATATGGCTACACCTTC
j_call: TRBJ2-1; v_call: TRBV5-1; cdr3_length: 15; d_call: TRBD2; clone_size: few; cdr3_aa: CASSFGGGRYNEQFF; cdr3_nt: TGCGCCAGCAGCTTCGGGGGGGGGCGCTACAATGAGCAGTTCTTC
j_call: TRBJ2-7; v_call: TRBV23-1; cdr3_length: 18; d_call: TRBD1; clone_size: NA; cdr3_aa: CASSQHRNGTGDPYEQYF; cdr3_nt: TGCGCCAGCAGTCAACACCGGAACGGGACAGGGGATCCCTACGAGCAGTACTTC
j_call: TRBJ1-2; v_call: TRBV5-4; cdr3_length: 14; d_call: TRBD1; clone_size: NA; cdr3_aa: CASSLGQGAPGYTF; cdr3_nt: TGTGCCAGCAGCCTCGGACAGGGGGCGCCGGGCTACACCTTC
j_call: TRBJ2-1; v_call: TRBV28; cdr3_length: 15; d_call: TRBD2; clone_size: once; cdr3_aa: CASRELAAGWNEQFF; cdr3_nt: TGTGCCAGCAGAGAACTAGCGGCCGGATGGAATGAGCAGTTCTTC
j_call: TRBJ1-1; v_call: TRBV6-5; cdr3_length: 14; d_call: TRBD1; clone_size: few; cdr3_aa: CASSDRVMSTEAFF; cdr3_nt: TGTGCCAGCAGTGACAGGGTGATGTCTACTGAAGCTTTCTTT
j_call: TRBJ1-2; v_call: TRBV29-1; cdr3_length: 12; d_call: NA; clone_size: NA; cdr3_aa: CSVDLSGSGYTF; cdr3_nt: TGCAGCGTTGATCTCTCCGGGAGTGGCTACACCTTC
j_call: TRBJ2-1; v_call: TRBV5-1; cdr3_length: 16; d_call: TRBD1; clone_size: NA; cdr3_aa: CASSDPRTGLYNEQFF; cdr3_nt: TGCGCCAGCAGCGATCCTCGGACAGGGCTCTACAATGAGCAGTTCTTC
j_call: TRBJ1-1; v_call: TRBV14; cdr3_length: 19; d_call: TRBD1; clone_size: NA; cdr3_aa: CASSQDYTTIGGLGTEAFF; cdr3_nt: TGTGCCAGCAGCCAAGATTATACGACGATAGGGGGCTTAGGCACTGAAGCTTTCTTT
j_call: TRBJ1-5; v_call: TRBV4-3; cdr3_length: 13; d_call: NA; clone_size: NA; cdr3_aa: CASSRGRGQPQHF; cdr3_nt: TGCGCCAGCAGCCGGGGGAGGGGTCAGCCCCAGCATTTT
j_call: TRBJ1-1; v_call: TRBV10-3; cdr3_length: 12; d_call: NA; clone_size: NA; cdr3_aa: CAISEPGQEAFF; cdr3_nt: TGTGCCATCAGTGAGCCCGGACAAGAAGCTTTCTTT
j_call: TRBJ1-3; v_call: TRBV28; cdr3_length: 14; d_call: NA; clone_size: NA; cdr3_aa: CASSRNRDGNTIYF; cdr3_nt: TGTGCCAGCAGCCGTAACAGGGATGGAAACACCATATATTTT
j_call: TRBJ2-3; v_call: TRBV11-2; cdr3_length: 15; d_call: TRBD1; clone_size: NA; cdr3_aa: CASSSSDRGTDTQYF; cdr3_nt: TGTGCCAGCAGCAGCAGTGACAGGGGCACAGATACGCAGTATTTT
j_call: TRBJ2-7; v_call: TRBV6-6; cdr3_length: 15; d_call: TRBD2; clone_size: once; cdr3_aa: CASSPPGGPRYEQYF; cdr3_nt: TGTGCCAGCAGCCCTCCGGGGGGACCTCGGTACGAGCAGTACTTC
j_call: TRBJ2-7; v_call: TRBV30; cdr3_length: 14; d_call: NA; clone_size: NA; cdr3_aa: CAWRPGHLSYEQYF; cdr3_nt: TGTGCCTGGCGACCGGGACACCTTTCCTACGAGCAGTACTTC
j_call: TRBJ1-5; v_call: TRBV15; cdr3_length: 14; d_call: NA; clone_size: NA; cdr3_aa: CATSRDRGYQPQHF; cdr3_nt: TGTGCCACCAGCAGAGATAGAGGGTACCAGCCCCAGCATTTT
j_call: TRBJ1-3; v_call: TRBV19; cdr3_length: 16; d_call: NA; clone_size: NA; cdr3_aa: CASSISSDNSGNTIYF; cdr3_nt: TGTGCCAGTAGTATCTCCTCGGACAACTCTGGAAACACCATATATTTT
j_call: TRBJ2-7; v_call: TRBV13; cdr3_length: 13; d_call: NA; clone_size: once; cdr3_aa: CASSPLGEHEQYF; cdr3_nt: TGTGCCAGCAGCCCTCTCGGGGAGCACGAGCAGTACTTC
j_call: TRBJ1-3; v_call: TRBV6-5; cdr3_length: 14; d_call: NA; clone_size: NA; cdr3_aa: CASSRRGSGNTIYF; cdr3_nt: TGTGCCAGCAGTCGGAGGGGCTCAGGAAACACCATATATTTT
j_call: TRBJ2-1; v_call: TRBV6-1; cdr3_length: 17; d_call: NA; clone_size: NA; cdr3_aa: CASSEARWQGKGPEQFF; cdr3_nt: TGTGCCAGCAGTGAAGCGCGGTGGCAGGGTAAGGGTCCCGAGCAGTTCTTC
j_call: TRBJ2-7; v_call: TRBV9; cdr3_length: 16; d_call: NA; clone_size: NA; cdr3_aa: CASSAHDSALGHEQYF; cdr3_nt: TGTGCCAGCAGCGCCCACGACAGCGCCCTGGGGCACGAGCAGTACTTC
j_call: TRBJ2-5; v_call: TRBV5-1; cdr3_length: 16; d_call: TRBD2; clone_size: few; cdr3_aa: CASSLVAGGSQETQYF; cdr3_nt: TGCGCCAGCAGCTTGGTAGCGGGGGGATCCCAAGAGACCCAGTACTTC
j_call: TRBJ1-6; v_call: TRBV7-9; cdr3_length: 13; d_call: NA; clone_size: NA; cdr3_aa: CASTWTDNSPLHF; cdr3_nt: TGTGCCAGCACCTGGACAGATAATTCACCCCTCCACTTT
j_call: TRBJ2-7; v_call: TRBV4-1; cdr3_length: 15; d_call: TRBD2; clone_size: NA; cdr3_aa: CASSRTSGEFYEQYF; cdr3_nt: TGCGCCAGCAGCCGAACTAGCGGGGAGTTCTACGAGCAGTACTTC
j_call: TRBJ1-5; v_call: TRBV10-3; cdr3_length: 18; d_call: TRBD1; clone_size: few; cdr3_aa: CATATLRTGFYSNQPQHF; cdr3_nt: TGTGCCACCGCAACTCTTAGGACAGGCTTCTATAGCAATCAGCCCCAGCATTTT
j_call: TRBJ1-6; v_call: TRBV2; cdr3_length: 14; d_call: TRBD1; clone_size: NA; cdr3_aa: CASRPGQGNSPLHF; cdr3_nt: TGTGCCAGCAGGCCGGGACAGGGGAATTCACCCCTCCACTTT
j_call: TRBJ2-3; v_call: TRBV5-1; cdr3_length: 15; d_call: TRBD2; clone_size: NA; cdr3_aa: CASSHRGGMPDTQYF; cdr3_nt: TGCGCCAGCAGCCATCGCGGGGGGATGCCAGATACGCAGTATTTT
j_call: TRBJ2-2; v_call: TRBV5-1; cdr3_length: 16; d_call: TRBD1; clone_size: NA; cdr3_aa: CASSRLGGQYTGELFF; cdr3_nt: TGCGCCAGCAGCCGGCTTGGGGGACAGTACACCGGGGAGCTGTTTTTT
j_call: TRBJ2-6; v_call: TRBV28; cdr3_length: 17; d_call: TRBD1; clone_size: NA; cdr3_aa: CASSFRQGALGANVLTF; cdr3_nt: TGTGCCAGCAGTTTCAGACAGGGGGCGCTTGGGGCCAACGTCCTGACTTTC
j_call: TRBJ1-4; v_call: TRBV15; cdr3_length: 14; d_call: TRBD1; clone_size: few; cdr3_aa: CATSRARQGEKLFF; cdr3_nt: TGTGCCACCAGCAGAGCCCGACAGGGTGAAAAACTGTTTTTT
j_call: TRBJ2-7; v_call: TRBV5-1; cdr3_length: 15; d_call: NA; clone_size: NA; cdr3_aa: CASSLRNSGSYEQYF; cdr3_nt: TGCGCCAGCAGCTTGCGGAACAGCGGCTCCTACGAGCAGTACTTC
j_call: TRBJ1-2; v_call: TRBV11-3; cdr3_length: 16; d_call: TRBD1; clone_size: few; cdr3_aa: CASSHPGQGPSYGYTF; cdr3_nt: TGTGCCAGCAGCCACCCCGGACAGGGGCCATCCTATGGCTACACCTTC
j_call: TRBJ1-2; v_call: TRBV27; cdr3_length: 14; d_call: TRBD1; clone_size: NA; cdr3_aa: CASSRDRGNYGYTF; cdr3_nt: TGTGCCAGCAGTCGGGACAGGGGGAATTATGGCTACACCTTC
j_call: TRBJ1-1; v_call: TRBV7-9; cdr3_length: 14; d_call: NA; clone_size: NA; cdr3_aa: CASSLDREFTEAFF; cdr3_nt: TGTGCCAGCAGCTTGGACAGAGAGTTCACTGAAGCTTTCTTT
j_call: TRBJ2-2; v_call: TRBV2; cdr3_length: 14; d_call: NA; clone_size: NA; cdr3_aa: CATAKQGVTGELFF; cdr3_nt: TGTGCCACCGCAAAACAGGGAGTAACCGGGGAGCTGTTTTTT
j_call: TRBJ1-2; v_call: TRBV5-1; cdr3_length: 12; d_call: TRBD1; clone_size: NA; cdr3_aa: CASSLDATGKTF; cdr3_nt: TGCGCCAGCAGCTTGGACGCGACAGGGAAGACCTTC